Each of the 7 T cell receptor beta chains below was sequenced from the same sample in a study of T cell clonality in common variable immunodeficiency. Study results and caveats: Common variable immunodeficiency TCR beta sequences reportedly had fewer deletions and N-nucleotide insertions.

Method: immunoSEQ multiplex PCR; TCRdb's copy keeps in-frame clones and lacks some. The table lists approximately 26,000 clones, with no singletons. Their antigen targets remain unknown. The sample taken for sequencing was peripheral blood mononuclear cells. The receptors shown here come from a human donor with common variable immunodeficiency.

This clone has ten or more counts. The read comes to an end 3 residues before the CDR3 does, leaving the germline J gene to fill in the end. This sequence joins TRBV28 and TRBJ2-7, with 10 bases identical to TRBD1. CDR1 MDHEN and CDR2 SYDVKM come from the germline V gene. V lost 5 bases to trimming and J lost 1 base; unmatched junction nucleotides: 2. This CDR3 comprises 14 residues. The CDR3 sequence is CASSRDRGSYEQYF. Partial CDR3 DNA: TGTGCCAGCAGTCGGGACAGGGGTTCCTACGAG.

Regarding this clone: The DNA ends 3 residues before the CDR3 does, and the rest of the CDR3 is filled in from the germline J gene. The chain joins TRBV6-2 or TRBV6-3 to TRBJ2-5; 13 bases line up with TRBD2. CDR3 length: 16 amino acids. V lost 2 bases, J lost 5 bases, and 5 bases stayed unmatched. In germline, CDR1 is MNHEY, CDR2 SVGEGT. The CDR3 here is CASSYLLAGGEETQYF. Incomplete CDR3 DNA: TGTGCCAGCAGTTACCTACTAGCGGGGGGGGAGGAGACC.

This clone has only a few counts. The sequenced fragment ends 3 residues before the CDR3 boundary, so the rest is inferred from the germline J gene. The rearrangement joins TRBV7-9 to TRBJ1-1, with 7 bases fitting TRBD1. V gave up 4 bases and J gave up 7 bases; unmatched junction bases: 6. Germline CDR1 is SEHNR and CDR2 is FQNEAQ (reference sequence). The CDR3 is 13 residues long. The CDR3 sequence is CASSSETGIEAFF. Incomplete CDR3 DNA: TGTGCCAGCAGCTCCGAGACAGGGATTGAA.

For this clone: Read sequence stops 3 residues before the CDR3 end, and the germline J gene provides the missing end. The chain employs TRBV5-1 and TRBJ2-7; D is undetermined. V was cut by 1 base and J by 3 bases, with 11 bases left in between. CDR3 length: 14 residues. Germline loops: CDR1 SGHRS, CDR2 YFSETQ. The CDR3 DNA, read in part, is TGCGCCAGCAGCTTGCCACCGCGGTACTACGAG. This sequence encodes CASSLPPRYYE. The entire CDR3 protein reads CASSLPPRYYEQYF.

This clone was seen more than once but under ten times. Read data end 3 residues before the CDR3 end; the end is taken from the germline J gene. V gene TRBV30 combines with J gene TRBJ2-1, with D perhaps TRBD2 (6 bases). V gave up 5 bases and J gave up 9 bases, with 14 bases separating them. Per the germline V gene, CDR1 is GTSNPN and CDR2 is SVGIG (reference sequence). CDR3 length: 12 residues. The chain's CDR3 is CAWVGRGTEQFF. The DNA read from the CDR3 is TGTGCCTGGGTGGGACGGGGGACTGAG.

Note on this clone: The read terminates 3 residues ahead of where the CDR3 ends, so the germline J gene completes it. The chain recombines TRBV23-1 with TRBJ1-1, with 9 bases aligning to TRBD1. TRBV23-1 falls under the ORF class, with uncertain function. The CDR3 has 14 residues. V shed 0 bases, J shed 6 bases, and the junction held 2 bases outside the gene matches. CDR3 protein: CASSQSGTGSEAFF. The covered CDR3 bases are TGCGCCAGCAGTCAATCCGGGACAGGGTCTGAA.

By share, this clone ranks as medium-sized (0.01 to 0.1%). The read comes to an end 3 residues before the CDR3 does, leaving the germline J gene to fill in the end. The chain carries TRBV29-1 and TRBJ1-2, with D perhaps matching TRBD1 (6 bases). The CDR3 is 11 amino acids. Germline assignment: CDR1 SQVTM and CDR2 ANQGSEA. The DNA read from the CDR3 is TGCAGCGTTGATCAGGGGATAGGC. Translating it yields CSVDQGIG. The full CDR3 protein reads CSVDQGIGYTF.